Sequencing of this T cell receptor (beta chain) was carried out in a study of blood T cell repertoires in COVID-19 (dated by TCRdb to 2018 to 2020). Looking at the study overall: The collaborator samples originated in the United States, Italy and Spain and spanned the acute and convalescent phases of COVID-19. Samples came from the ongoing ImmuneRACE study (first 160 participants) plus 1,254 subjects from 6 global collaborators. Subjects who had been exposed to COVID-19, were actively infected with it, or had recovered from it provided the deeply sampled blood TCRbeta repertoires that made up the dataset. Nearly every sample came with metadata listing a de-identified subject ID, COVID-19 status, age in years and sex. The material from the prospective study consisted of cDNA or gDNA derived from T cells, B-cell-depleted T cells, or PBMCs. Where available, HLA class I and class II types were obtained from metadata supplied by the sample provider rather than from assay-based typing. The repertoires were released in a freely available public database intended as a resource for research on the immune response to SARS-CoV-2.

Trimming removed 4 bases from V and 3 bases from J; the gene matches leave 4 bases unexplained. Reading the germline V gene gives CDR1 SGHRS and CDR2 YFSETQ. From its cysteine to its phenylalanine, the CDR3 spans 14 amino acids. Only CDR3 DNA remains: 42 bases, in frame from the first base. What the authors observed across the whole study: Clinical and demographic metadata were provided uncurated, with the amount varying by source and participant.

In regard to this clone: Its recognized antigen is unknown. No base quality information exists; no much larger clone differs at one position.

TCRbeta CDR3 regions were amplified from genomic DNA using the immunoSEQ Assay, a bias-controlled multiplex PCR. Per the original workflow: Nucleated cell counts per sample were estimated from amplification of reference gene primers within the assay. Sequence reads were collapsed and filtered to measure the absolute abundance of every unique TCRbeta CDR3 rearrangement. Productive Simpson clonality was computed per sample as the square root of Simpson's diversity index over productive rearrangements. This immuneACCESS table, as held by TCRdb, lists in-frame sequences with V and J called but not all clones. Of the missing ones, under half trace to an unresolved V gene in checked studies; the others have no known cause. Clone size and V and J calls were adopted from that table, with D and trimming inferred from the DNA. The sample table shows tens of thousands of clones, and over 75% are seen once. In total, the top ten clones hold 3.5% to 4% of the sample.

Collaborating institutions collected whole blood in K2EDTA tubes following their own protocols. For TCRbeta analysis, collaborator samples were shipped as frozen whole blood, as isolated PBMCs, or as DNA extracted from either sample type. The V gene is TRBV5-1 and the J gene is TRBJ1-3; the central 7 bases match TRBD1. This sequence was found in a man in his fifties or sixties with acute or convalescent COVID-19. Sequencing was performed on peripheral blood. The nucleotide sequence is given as TGCGCCAGCAGCGAGGGGGCAGGTGGAAACACCATATATTTT. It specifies CASSEGAGGNTIYF.